This entry lists 23 T cell receptor beta chains sequenced from one sample in a study of blood T cell repertoires in COVID-19. Method: immunoSEQ multiplex PCR; TCRdb's copy keeps in-frame clones and lacks some. The sample has about 120,000 clones, over 60% seen once. The source material was peripheral blood. Receptor source: a woman in her seventies with acute or convalescent COVID-19.

V is TRBV3-1 (or the pseudogene TRBV3-2) and J is TRBJ1-2, with D possibly matching TRBD1 (5 bases). The germline V gene has CDR1 LGHDT and CDR2 YNNKEL (reference sequence). This CDR3 spans 15 amino acids. V was cut by 4 bases and J by 2 bases, with 14 bases left in between. The CDR3 DNA sequence: TGTGCCAGCAGCCCCGCTATGGCAGGGAACTATGGCTACACCTTC. Its protein is CASSPAMAGNYGYTF.

This clone was observed a few times. The V and J genes are TRBV3-1 (or the pseudogene TRBV3-2) and TRBJ1-1; possibly TRBD1 for D (5 bases). V was trimmed by 5 bases and J by 4 bases, leaving 11 bases between them. Germline V gene data show CDR1 as LGHDT and CDR2 as YNNKEL (reference sequence). The CDR3 spans 13 residues. In nucleotides, the CDR3 is TGTGCCAGCAGCACCCGGACAAGCACTGAAGCTTTCTTT. Protein product: CASSTRTSTEAFF.

The chain joins TRBV7-2 to TRBJ2-7; maybe TRBD1 (5 bases). The CDR3 length is 12 residues. Looked up from germline, CDR1 is SGHTA and CDR2 is FQGNSA. The V end lost 4 bases, the J end lost 5 bases, and 9 bases lay between the germline ends. In DNA form, the CDR3 reads TGTGCCAGCAGCTCCAGGGTAGACGAGCAGTACTTC. This sequence encodes CASSSRVDEQYF.

The V gene is TRBV7-9, the J gene TRBJ2-3; 8 bases match TRBD2. Germline V gene lookup returns CDR1 SEHNR and CDR2 FQNEAQ (reference sequence). The CDR3 is 14 amino acids. V lost 7 bases, J lost 2 bases, and 5 bases stayed unmatched. CDR3 in amino acids: CASTRGGYTDTQYF. CDR3 nucleotides: TGTGCCAGCACCCGGGGGGGATACACAGATACGCAGTATTTT.

The rearrangement uses TRBV10-3 and TRBJ2-1; D is uncertain. The CDR3 is 17 amino acids. Trimming pared 1 base from V and 4 bases from J, leaving 17 bases between. Germline loops: CDR1 ENHRY, CDR2 SYGVKD. The CDR3 sequence: CAISEWVVMFGYNEQFF. CDR3 in DNA: TGTGCCATCAGTGAGTGGGTAGTGATGTTCGGGTACAATGAGCAGTTCTTC.

This chain links TRBV19 with TRBJ2-7; no clear D. Looked up from germline, CDR1 is LNHDA and CDR2 is SQIVND (reference sequence). The CDR3 is 14 amino acids. V lost 6 bases, J lost 0 bases, and 12 bases lay in between. The CDR3 is CASSLRRSSYEQYF. DNA of the CDR3: TGTGCCAGTAGCCTCCGTAGGAGCTCCTACGAGCAGTACTTC. The variable domain in full, completed from reference TRBV19 and TRBJ2-7, reads DGGITQSPKYLFRKEGQNVTLSCEQNLNHDAMYWYRQDPGQGLRLIYYSQIVNDFQKGDIAEGYSVSREKKESFPLTVTSAQKNPTAFYLCASSLRRSSYEQYFGPGTRLTVT.

The J gene is TRBJ2-3, the V gene TRBV5-1, with 7 bases that match TRBD2. With V trimmed by 0 bases and J by 1 base, 2 bases remained unmatched. CDR1 is SGHRS, CDR2 YFSETQ, per germline. This CDR3 spans 15 amino acids. The DNA for the CDR3 is TGCGCCAGCAGCTTGGTTGGGGGGGGCACAGATACGCAGTATTTT. Amino acids: CASSLVGGGTDTQYF.

A note on this clone: The junction departs from the called germline gene at one end, perhaps through a read error. Other nucleotide sequences from this sample produce the same CDR3. CDR3 protein: CASSSDISDEQYF. CDR3 DNA sequence: TGCGCCAGCAGCTCAGATATCTCAGACGAGCAGTACTTC. The genes are TRBV3-1 (or the pseudogene TRBV3-2) and TRBJ2-7, with D unclear. This CDR3 has 13 residues. Germline loops: CDR1 LGHDT, CDR2 YNNKEL (reference sequence).

V is TRBV12-3 or TRBV12-4 and J is TRBJ2-5, with a possible D match to TRBD1 (6 bases). The CDR3 runs 13 residues. V dropped 3 bases and J dropped 5 bases, with 10 bases sitting between them. CDR3 in DNA: TGTGCCAGCAGTTTTGGGGGCCTGGAGACCCAGTACTTC. Protein product: CASSFGGLETQYF.

The V and J genes are TRBV7-9 and TRBJ1-1; D remains unclear. The V end was cut by 3 bases, the J end by 4 bases, with 15 bases between. The CDR3 has 15 amino acids. The V gene's germline CDR1 is SEHNR and CDR2 FQNEAQ (reference sequence). The CDR3 loop reads CASSLLVGGITEAFF. CDR3 nucleotide sequence: TGTGCCAGCAGCTTGTTGGTAGGCGGGATCACTGAAGCTTTCTTT.

The chain couples TRBV2 to TRBJ2-7, with D hard to call. Trimming took off 6 bases at V and 3 bases at J, with 9 bases between the two ends. CDR3 size: 12 residues. CDR1 and CDR2 (germline): SNHLY, FYNNEI. CDR3 nucleotides: TGTGCCAGCAGCGAGCCATTCTACGAGCAGTACTTC. It encodes CASSEPFYEQYF.

Many counts were recorded for this clone. The rearrangement links TRBV28 to TRBJ1-2; D unresolved. Trimming stripped 6 bases from V and 4 bases from J, with 15 bases between. The CDR3 extends over 14 amino acids. The germline V gene has CDR1 MDHEN and CDR2 SYDVKM. The CDR3 loop is CASRIPGSRYGYTF. In nucleotides, the CDR3 is TGTGCCAGCAGAATCCCGGGGAGCCGCTATGGCTACACCTTC.

The chain uses TRBV10-3 and TRBJ2-1, with 7 bases lining up with TRBD1. The CDR3 is 14 residues long. Germline V gene data show CDR1 as ENHRY and CDR2 as SYGVKD. J was trimmed by 7 bases and V by 4 bases; bases with no gene match: 7. CDR3 in DNA: TGTGCCATCAGTGGACAGGGAGATGTGAATGAGCAGTTCTTC. Protein product: CAISGQGDVNEQFF.

This sequence joins TRBV28 and TRBJ1-5; maybe TRBD1 (5 bases). Germline assignment: CDR1 MDHEN and CDR2 SYDVKM. V lost 9 bases and J 0 bases, leaving 18 bases between the germline ends. This CDR3 has 16 residues. The CDR3 protein is CASRPTYRYSNQPQHF. CDR3 coding DNA: TGTGCCAGTCGCCCGACCTACAGGTATAGCAATCAGCCCCAGCATTTT.

This clone was counted only a few times. The chain uses TRBV12-3 or TRBV12-4 and TRBJ1-3, with D possibly TRBD1 on 6 matching bases. Trimming pared 10 bases from V and 0 bases from J, leaving 10 bases between. CDR3 length: 13 amino acids. The CDR3 sequence is CATSGVSGNTIYF. DNA of the CDR3: TGTGCCACATCAGGGGTCTCTGGAAACACCATATATTTT.

For this clone: Additional DNA sequences in this sample encode the identical CDR3. V gene TRBV6-6 combines with J gene TRBJ2-3; TRBD2 might be the D (6 bases). CDR3 size: 13 residues. V was shortened by 5 bases and J by 3 bases, with 9 bases between the two germline ends. Germline CDR1 reads MNHNY; CDR2 reads SVGAGI (reference sequence). For the CDR3, the DNA is TGTGCCAGCAGTCCACGGGGGACAGATACGCAGTATTTT. Translated: CASSPRGTDTQYF.

The rearrangement uses TRBV28 and TRBJ2-1; a possible D gene is TRBD2 (5 bases). Trimming left V 0 bases short and J 6 bases short, with 12 bases between. Germline V lookup: CDR1 MDHEN, CDR2 SYDVKM. The CDR3 has 15 amino acids. CDR3 DNA: TGTGCCAGCAGTTTATGGTCGGGATGGGGCAATGAGCAGTTCTTC. Translation: CASSLWSGWGNEQFF.

The gene calls are TRBV3-1 (or the pseudogene TRBV3-2) and TRBJ1-2, with 10 bases identical to TRBD1. The CDR3 has 16 amino acids. Germline V gives CDR1 LGHDT, CDR2 YNNKEL (reference sequence). Losses at the gene ends were 3 bases for V and 2 bases for J; bases not matched to a gene: 6. As DNA, the CDR3 is TGTGCCAGCAGCCAGACAGGGGGCGCCTCAAACTATGGCTACACCTTC. It codes for CASSQTGGASNYGYTF.

The rearrangement links TRBV2 to TRBJ1-5; D gene uncertain. V shed 7 bases and J shed 4 bases, with 8 bases lying between them. The CDR3 has 12 residues. CDR1 is SNHLY, CDR2 FYNNEI, per germline. The CDR3 sequence: CASKMRNQPQHF. CDR3 coding DNA: TGTGCCAGCAAGATGCGAAATCAGCCCCAGCATTTT.

This clone appeared once. The genes are TRBV7-6 and TRBJ2-3, with a tentative D call TRBD2 (6 bases). CDR1 and CDR2 (germline): SGHVS, FNYEAQ. V was clipped by 5 bases and J by 0 bases, with 12 bases between them. The CDR3 runs 15 residues. The CDR3 DNA follows: TGTGCCAGCAGCAACCCGGGGACTAGCACAGATACGCAGTATTTT. Translating gives CASSNPGTSTDTQYF.

The rearrangement uses TRBV3-1 (or the pseudogene TRBV3-2) and TRBJ2-6, with 9 bases fitting TRBD1. The CDR3 covers 17 residues. J gave up 2 bases and V 0 bases, and 2 bases lay outside the gene matches. Germline V CDR1 and CDR2: LGHDT, YNNKEL (reference sequence). CDR3 residues: CASSQDRDRAGANVLTF. The CDR3 bases are TGTGCCAGCAGCCAAGATCGGGACAGGGCTGGGGCCAACGTCCTGACTTTC.

The chain recombines TRBV19 with TRBJ1-1; no clear D. The germline gives CDR1 LNHDA, CDR2 SQIVND (reference sequence). This CDR3 contains 11 residues. Trimming cost V 5 bases and J 7 bases, with 8 bases left between them. In DNA form, the CDR3 reads TGTGCCAGTAGTGCCGGCGGTGAAGCTTTCTTT. Amino acids: CASSAGGEAFF.

The chain joins TRBV12-3 or TRBV12-4 to TRBJ2-7; TRBD1 matches at 10 bases. J gave up 7 bases and V 4 bases, and 1 base lay outside the gene matches. The CDR3 covers 12 residues. CDR3 in amino acids: CASSWTGGEQYF. CDR3 DNA: TGTGCCAGCAGTTGGACAGGGGGGGAGCAGTACTTC.